This T cell receptor (beta chain) is from a study of blood T cell repertoires in COVID-19 (TCRdb year 2020). For the study in its entirety: Samples covering the acute and convalescent phases of COVID-19 were provided by collaborators in the United States, Italy and Spain. The repertoires were released in a freely available public database meant as a resource for research on the immune response to SARS-CoV-2. Nearly every sample came with metadata listing a de-identified subject ID, COVID-19 status, age in years and sex. Where available, HLA class I and class II types were taken from metadata supplied by the sample provider and were not determined by assay-based typing. The material from the prospective study consisted of cDNA or gDNA derived from T cells, B-cell-depleted T cells, or PBMCs. Samples were obtained from the ongoing ImmuneRACE study (first 160 participants) and from 1,254 subjects provided by 6 global collaborators. The dataset comprised deeply sampled blood TCRbeta repertoires from subjects exposed to, actively infected with, or recovered from COVID-19.

The immunoSEQ Assay, a bias-controlled multiplex PCR, was used to amplify TCRbeta CDR3 regions from genomic DNA. Per the original workflow: The number of nucleated cells in each sample was estimated from the amplification of reference gene primers within the assay. To quantify the absolute abundance of each unique TCRbeta CDR3 rearrangement, sequence reads were collapsed and filtered. For each sample, productive Simpson clonality was calculated by taking the square root of Simpson's diversity index across productive rearrangements. Imported from immuneACCESS, the table was reduced by TCRdb to in-frame sequences with V and J called. These copies leave out some clones; in studies compared against another copy, an unresolved V gene accounts for under half, and the cause of the remainder is not known. That table gives V, J and clone size, and the DNA gave D and trimming. The sample data list some 200,000 clones, and under 90% of these were observed just once. Roughly 7.6% of the sample comes from the top ten.

The paper as a whole reports these results and caveats: Clinical and demographic metadata were provided uncurated, with the amount varying by source and participant.

One collaborating source in Seattle enrolled patients while the patients were actively infected and followed the patients over time throughout the course of disease. Collaborating institutions collected whole blood in K2EDTA tubes following their own protocols. Collaborator samples were shipped for TCRbeta analysis as frozen whole blood, isolated PBMCs, or DNA extracted from either sample type. V is cut back by 8 bases and J by 0 bases, with 8 bases in the junction unmatched. The germline V gene specifies SNHLY as CDR1 and FYNNEI as CDR2. The CDR3 numbers 15 residues from cysteine through phenylalanine. Just the 45-base CDR3 DNA is kept, in frame starting at base 1. As concerns this clone: This receptor's antigen is unknown. Base quality data are lacking; no much larger clone is found one base away.

This TCR derives from a woman older than 75 with COVID-19, enrolled during active disease. Sequencing used peripheral blood. Here the chain combines TRBV2 and TRBJ2-3, with 7 middle bases fitting TRBD2. CDR3 protein: CASVAGETSTDTQYF. The nucleotide sequence is TGTGCCAGCGTCGCGGGAGAAACTAGCACAGATACGCAGTATTTT.